The following is a T cell receptor beta chain sequence with its context. As yet, its antigen is unknown. This specimen belongs to a study of beta chain features in type 1 diabetes. The whole isolated RNA underwent reverse transcription, so sequencing captured expressed TCRB transcripts. TCRdb's copy holds only in-frame clones and misses some; the assay was immunoSEQ multiplex PCR. The data contain over 200,000 clones, approximately 11% of them singletons. Study conclusions and caveats: All four CD4+ subsets from Type 1 diabetes patients carried moderately but significantly shorter TCRB CDR3s.

Germline V CDR1 and CDR2: MNHEY, SMNVEV (reference sequence). Trimming at V came to 6 bases and at J to 5 bases, leaving 13 bases not matched to a gene. The CDR3 totals 16 residues. It was one heparinised blood draw, averaging about 0.12 L, that each donor gave. Populations isolated by sorting all had purity greater than 95%. The genes are TRBV27 and TRBJ1-5; 7 nucleotides agree with TRBD1. The sequenced material came from naive CD4+ T cells from blood. The clonotype originates from a man in his thirties or forties with type 1 diabetes. The CDR3 here is CASSPRVYTGDQPQHF. The CDR3 DNA follows: TGTGCCAGCAGCCCCCGAGTGTACACAGGGGATCAGCCCCAGCATTTT.